This TCR beta chain was obtained from a study of blood T cells in healthy people across ages. The second PCR ran roughly 7 to 12 cycles with a sample-barcoded 5' primer and J-beta primers. Each CDR3 protein gets one entry after TCRdb re-called the 5' RACE reads with MiXCR. The data show about 1 million distinct CDR3 sequences, around 25% seen once. Per the germline V gene, CDR1 is MNHEY and CDR2 is SVGEGT. The CDR3 is 18 amino acids. Trimming removed 6 bases at V and 5 bases at J, with 28 bases between. The data also belong to a second study, concerning T cells of mothers and their children.

The sequenced sample was blood. V and J are TRBV6-2 or TRBV6-3 and TRBJ1-2; D possibly corresponds to TRBD1 (6 bases). The TCR was taken from a girl aged 2 to 9 in good health. The CDR3 nucleotides are TGTGCCAGCAGACGGTCCGGGACAAACGAAGCTCTTCGTTATGGCTACACCTTC. It specifies CASRRSGTNEALRYGYTF.